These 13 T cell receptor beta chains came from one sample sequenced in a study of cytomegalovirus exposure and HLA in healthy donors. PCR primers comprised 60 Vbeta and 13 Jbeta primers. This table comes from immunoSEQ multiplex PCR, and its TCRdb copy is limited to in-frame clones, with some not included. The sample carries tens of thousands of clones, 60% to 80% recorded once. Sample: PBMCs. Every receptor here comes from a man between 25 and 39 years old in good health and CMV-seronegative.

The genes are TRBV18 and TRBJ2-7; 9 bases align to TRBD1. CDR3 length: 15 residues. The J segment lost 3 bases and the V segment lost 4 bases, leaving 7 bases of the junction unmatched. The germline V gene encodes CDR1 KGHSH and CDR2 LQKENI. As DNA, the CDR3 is TGTGCCAGCTCACAACCGGACAGGGGCAACTACGAGCAGTACTTC. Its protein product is CASSQPDRGNYEQYF.

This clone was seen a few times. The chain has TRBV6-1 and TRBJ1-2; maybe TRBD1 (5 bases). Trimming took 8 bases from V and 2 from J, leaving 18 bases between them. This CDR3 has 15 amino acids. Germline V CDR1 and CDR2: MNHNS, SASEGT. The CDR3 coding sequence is TGTGCCAGCTCACGCTTGACAGAAAAAAACTATGGCTACACCTTC. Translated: CASSRLTEKNYGYTF.

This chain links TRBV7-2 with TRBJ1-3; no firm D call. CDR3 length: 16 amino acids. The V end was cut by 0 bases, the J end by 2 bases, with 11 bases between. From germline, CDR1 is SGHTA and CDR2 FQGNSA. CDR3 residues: CASSLAPGSAGNTIYF. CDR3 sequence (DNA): TGTGCCAGCAGCTTAGCGCCCGGGTCGGCTGGAAACACCATATATTTT.

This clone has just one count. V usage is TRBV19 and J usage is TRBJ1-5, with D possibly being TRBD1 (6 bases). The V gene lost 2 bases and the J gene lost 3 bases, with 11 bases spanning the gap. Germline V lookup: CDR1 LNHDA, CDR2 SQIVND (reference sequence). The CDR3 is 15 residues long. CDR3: CASSIRTVPNQPQHF. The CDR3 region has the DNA TGTGCCAGTAGTATACGGACAGTACCCAATCAGCCCCAGCATTTT.

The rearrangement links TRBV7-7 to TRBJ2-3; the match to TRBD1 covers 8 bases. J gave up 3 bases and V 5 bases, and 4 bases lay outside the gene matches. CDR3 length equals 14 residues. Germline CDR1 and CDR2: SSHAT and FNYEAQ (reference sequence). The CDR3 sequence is CASSRQGWTDTQYF. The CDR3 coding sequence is TGTGCCAGCAGCCGACAGGGGTGGACAGATACGCAGTATTTT.

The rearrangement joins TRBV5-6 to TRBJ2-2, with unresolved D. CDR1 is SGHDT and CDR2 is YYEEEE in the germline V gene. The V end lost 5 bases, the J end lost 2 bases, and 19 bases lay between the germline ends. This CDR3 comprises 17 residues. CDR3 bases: TGTGCCAGCAGTGTTCTGGCAGGCTTATCTAACACCGGGGAGCTGTTTTTT. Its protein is CASSVLAGLSNTGELFF.

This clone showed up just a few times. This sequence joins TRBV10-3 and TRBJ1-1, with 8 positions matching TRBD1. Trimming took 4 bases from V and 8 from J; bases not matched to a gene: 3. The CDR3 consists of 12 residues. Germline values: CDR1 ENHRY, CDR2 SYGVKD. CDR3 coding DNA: TGTGCCATCAGTGGAGGGGACAGGGAAGCTTTCTTT. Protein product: CAISGGDREAFF.

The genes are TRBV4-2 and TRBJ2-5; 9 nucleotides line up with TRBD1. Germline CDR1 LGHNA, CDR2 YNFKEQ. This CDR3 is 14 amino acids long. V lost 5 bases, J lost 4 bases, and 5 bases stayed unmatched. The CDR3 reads CASSERQGGETQYF. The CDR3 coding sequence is TGTGCCAGCAGCGAGAGACAGGGGGGAGAGACCCAGTACTTC.

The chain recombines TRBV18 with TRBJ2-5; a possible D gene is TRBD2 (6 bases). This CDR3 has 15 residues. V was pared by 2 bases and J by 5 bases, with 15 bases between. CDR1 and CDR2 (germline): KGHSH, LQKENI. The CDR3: CASSPTPGVVETQYF. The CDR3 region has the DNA TGTGCCAGCTCACCAACTCCGGGGGTGGTGGAGACCCAGTACTTC.

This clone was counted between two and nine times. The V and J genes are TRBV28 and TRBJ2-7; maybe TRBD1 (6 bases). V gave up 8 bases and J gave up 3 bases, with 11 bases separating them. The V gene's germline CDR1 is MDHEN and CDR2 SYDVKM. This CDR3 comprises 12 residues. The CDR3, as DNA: TGTGCCAGCGCACTAGGGGGCTACGAGCAGTACTTC. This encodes CASALGGYEQYF. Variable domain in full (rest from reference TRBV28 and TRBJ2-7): DVKVTQSSRYLVKRTGEKVFLECVQDMDHENMFWYRQDPGLGLRLIYFSYDVKMKEKGDIPEGYSVSREKKERFSLILESASTNQTSMYLCASALGGYEQYFGPGTRLTVT.

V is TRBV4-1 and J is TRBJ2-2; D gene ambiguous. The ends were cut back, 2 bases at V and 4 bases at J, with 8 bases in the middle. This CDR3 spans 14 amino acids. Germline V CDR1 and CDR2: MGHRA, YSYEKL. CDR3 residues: CASSQPLSTGELFF. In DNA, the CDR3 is TGCGCCAGCAGCCAACCGCTGAGCACCGGGGAGCTGTTTTTT.

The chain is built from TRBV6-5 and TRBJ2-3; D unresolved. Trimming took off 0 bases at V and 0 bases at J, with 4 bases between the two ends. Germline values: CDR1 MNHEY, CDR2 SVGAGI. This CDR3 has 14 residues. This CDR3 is CASSYSSSTDTQYF. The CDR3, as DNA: TGTGCCAGCAGTTACTCGAGCAGCACAGATACGCAGTATTTT.

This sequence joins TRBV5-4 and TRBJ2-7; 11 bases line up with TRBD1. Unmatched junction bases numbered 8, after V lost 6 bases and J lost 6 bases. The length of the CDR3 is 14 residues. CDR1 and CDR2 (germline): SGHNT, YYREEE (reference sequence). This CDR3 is CASIAAGTGGEQYF. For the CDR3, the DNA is TGTGCCAGCATAGCTGCTGGGACAGGGGGCGAGCAGTACTTC.